This entry features one T cell receptor (beta chain) sequence. Its antigen is unidentified. Germline-derived CDR1 and CDR2 are SGDLS and YYNGEE. V gave up 3 bases and J gave up 4 bases, with 19 bases separating them. The CDR3 runs 16 residues. This sample was included in a study of siplizumab effects on memory and regulatory T cells. Study-level results: Assignment of a naive or memory phenotype failed for roughly 80-97% of the proliferating CD4+ or CD8+ clones. The apparent diversity of naive T cells exceeded that of memory cells, and naive T cells seemed to make a major contribution to the alloresponse.

It was 100,000 or so TCR templates that were assayed per sample. TCRdb keeps only in-frame clones here, not all; method: immunoSEQ multiplex PCR. The profile shows about 7,400 clones, around 70% of them singletons. This clonotype originated in a human donor in good health. What was sequenced was effector memory CD8+ T cells sorted from blood. Regarding subset: unstimulated CD8+ effector memory T cells. This rearrangement joins TRBV9 to TRBJ1-2, with TRBD1 as a possible D gene (6 bases). The CDR3 reads CASSDGTLLGGYGYTF. The DNA for the CDR3 is TGTGCCAGCAGCGACGGGACACTCCTTGGCGGCTATGGCTACACCTTC. The whole variable domain, remainder taken from reference TRBV9 and TRBJ1-2, is DSGVTQTPKHLITATGQRVTLRCSPRSGDLSVYWYQQSLDQGLQFLIQYYNGEERAKGNILERFSAQQFPDLHSELNLSSLELGDSALYFCASSDGTLLGGYGYTFGSGTRLTVV.